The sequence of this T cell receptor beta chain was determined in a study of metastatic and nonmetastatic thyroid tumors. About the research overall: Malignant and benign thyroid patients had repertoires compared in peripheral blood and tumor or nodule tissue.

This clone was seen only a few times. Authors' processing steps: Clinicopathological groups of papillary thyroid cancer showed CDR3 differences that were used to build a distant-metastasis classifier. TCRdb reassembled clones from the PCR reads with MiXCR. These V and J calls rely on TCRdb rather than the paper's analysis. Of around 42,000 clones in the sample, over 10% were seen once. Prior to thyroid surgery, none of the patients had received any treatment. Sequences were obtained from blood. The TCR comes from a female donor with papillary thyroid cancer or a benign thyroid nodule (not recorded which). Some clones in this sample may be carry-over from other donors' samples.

CDR3 DNA sequence: TGTGCCAGCAGTTTAATGTATAACACCGGGGAGCTGTTTTTT. Protein: CASSLMYNTGELFF. The chain joins TRBV27 to TRBJ2-2; D not resolved. Trimming left V 2 bases short and J 2 bases short, with 6 bases between. The CDR3 is 14 amino acids. In germline, CDR1 is MNHEY, CDR2 SMNVEV (reference sequence).